Following are 21 T cell receptor beta chains from one sample sequenced in a study of coeliac disease. Assay used: immunoSEQ multiplex PCR; TCRdb lists only in-frame clones, some missing. In the table there are 1,500 or so clones, roughly 64% of which are singletons. Sequencing was carried out using intraepithelial lymphocytes from the gut. The receptors here all came from a woman in her forties or fifties with celiac disease on a gluten-free diet.

The J gene is TRBJ2-6, the V gene TRBV5-1; weak D call: TRBD1 (6 bases). Trimming cost V 2 bases and J 0 bases, with 15 bases left between them. Germline V gene lookup returns CDR1 SGHRS and CDR2 YFSETQ. This CDR3 comprises 18 residues. Written as DNA, the CDR3 is TGCGCCAGCAGCTTCAACAGGGATTTTTACTCTGGGGCCAACGTCCTGACTTTC. Amino acids: CASSFNRDFYSGANVLTF.

This rearrangement joins TRBV5-1 to TRBJ2-1; a possible D gene is TRBD1 (6 bases). V shed 4 bases and J shed 4 bases, with 15 bases lying between them. Germline values: CDR1 SGHRS, CDR2 YFSETQ. CDR3 size: 15 residues. CDR3 bases: TGCGCCAGCAGCCCGGTACAGGGCAGTTACAATGAGCAGTTCTTC. It yields the protein CASSPVQGSYNEQFF.

Only a few counts were recorded for this clone. The chain combines TRBV2 with TRBJ1-5; the D gene is possibly TRBD1 (5 bases). V was shortened by 6 bases and J by 0 bases, with 6 bases between the two germline ends. The CDR3 runs to 13 residues. CDR1 is SNHLY and CDR2 is FYNNEI in the germline V gene. Here the CDR3 DNA reads TGTGCCAGCAGAGGGGATAGCAATCAGCCCCAGCATTTT. Translation gives CASRGDSNQPQHF.

This chain joins TRBV27 and TRBJ1-1, with D tentatively TRBD1 (6 bases). Germline V gene lookup returns CDR1 MNHEY and CDR2 SMNVEV (reference sequence). V was trimmed by 3 bases and J by 5 bases, leaving 13 bases between them. The CDR3 is made up of 14 amino acids. The chain's CDR3 is CASSFRGGWTEAFF. CDR3 bases: TGTGCCAGCAGTTTTAGGGGGGGTTGGACTGAAGCTTTCTTT.

The chain employs TRBV29-1 and TRBJ2-1, with a possible D match to TRBD1 (6 bases). This CDR3 contains 13 residues. V dropped 5 bases and J dropped 9 bases, with 17 bases sitting between them. Per the germline V gene, CDR1 is SQVTM and CDR2 is ANQGSEA. As DNA, the CDR3 is TGCAGCGTTTTTCGACAGGAGGCGAGTGAGCAGTTCTTC. This translates into CSVFRQEASEQFF.

The J gene is TRBJ2-5, the V gene TRBV28; possible D gene TRBD1, 6 bases. V was trimmed by 4 bases and J by 5 bases, leaving 11 bases between them. Germline V CDR1 and CDR2: MDHEN, SYDVKM. The CDR3 runs to 13 residues. CDR3 DNA: TGTGCCAGCAGTTCCCCAGGGGATGAGACCCAGTACTTC. Amino acids: CASSSPGDETQYF.

The gene calls are TRBV11-2 and TRBJ1-1; D gene ambiguous. The germline V and J ends were trimmed by 0 bases and 4 bases, with 9 bases remaining between them. CDR3 length: 14 residues. The germline gives CDR1 SGHAT, CDR2 FQNNGV. The CDR3 nucleotides read TGTGCCAGCAGCTTAGACCGGTCGGGCACTGAAGCTTTCTTT. This sequence encodes CASSLDRSGTEAFF.

This clone qualifies as large. In DNA, the CDR3 is TGTGCCACCAGCAGGGAGACTGCGGCAACTAATGAAAAACTGTTTTTT. The encoded protein is CATSRETAATNEKLFF. This sequence joins TRBV15 and TRBJ1-4; D gene unclear. The CDR3 sequence is 16 residues long. Germline CDR1 and CDR2: LNHNV and YYDKDF (reference sequence). Trimming pared 3 bases from V and 0 bases from J, leaving 11 bases between.

The genes are TRBV9 and TRBJ1-6, with D unresolved. CDR3 size: 16 residues. CDR1 SGDLS and CDR2 YYNGEE come from the germline V gene. Trimming removed 0 bases at V and 5 bases at J, with 12 bases between. CDR3 region: CASSVGGSQNNSPLHF. The DNA for the CDR3 is TGTGCCAGCAGCGTAGGTGGGTCACAGAATAATTCACCCCTCCACTTT.

CDR3 sequence: CASSFVQGADEQYF. The DNA of the CDR3 is TGTGCCAGCAGTTTTGTCCAGGGGGCCGACGAGCAGTACTTC. The chain uses TRBV28 and TRBJ2-7, with 8 bases that match TRBD1. The CDR3 is made up of 14 amino acids. V trimming: 3 bases; J trimming: 5 bases; junction bases outside the gene matches: 6. The germline CDR1 and CDR2 sequences are MDHEN and SYDVKM. Full variable domain (remainder filled in from reference TRBV28 and TRBJ2-7): DVKVTQSSRYLVKRTGEKVFLECVQDMDHENMFWYRQDPGLGLRLIYFSYDVKMKEKGDIPEGYSVSREKKERFSLILESASTNQTSMYLCASSFVQGADEQYFGPGTRLTVT.

The CDR3 DNA reads as TGTGCCAGCGCAGGGACAGTAATATTCAATGAGCAGTTCTTC. It is translated as CASAGTVIFNEQFF. The genes are TRBV18 and TRBJ2-1; TRBD1 agrees at 7 bases. CDR1 is KGHSH and CDR2 is LQKENI in the germline V gene. V lost 8 bases to trimming and J lost 6 bases; unmatched junction nucleotides: 10. This CDR3 contains 14 residues.

This clone has a handful of counts. The rearrangement joins TRBV28 to TRBJ2-7; D gene ambiguous. The V gene's germline CDR1 is MDHEN and CDR2 SYDVKM. This CDR3 is built from 11 residues. Between the trimmed V and J ends, which lost 3 bases and 3 bases, there was a span of 3 bases. CDR3: CASSFLYEQYF. As DNA, the CDR3 is TGTGCCAGCAGTTTCCTCTACGAGCAGTACTTC.

The chain employs TRBV2 and TRBJ1-4, with a weak D call TRBD1 (6 bases). Deletions cut 4 bases from V and 4 bases from J, with 13 bases between. The CDR3 has 15 residues. Looked up from germline, CDR1 is SNHLY and CDR2 is FYNNEI. The CDR3 region has the DNA TGTGCCAGCAGTGCTACAACAGGGTTTAATGAAAAACTGTTTTTT. This gives the protein CASSATTGFNEKLFF.

There are a few counts of this clone. This sequence joins TRBV28 and TRBJ2-1; 11 bases line up with TRBD2. Trimming removed 3 bases from V and 8 bases from J; junction bases left unmatched: 9. Germline assignment: CDR1 MDHEN and CDR2 SYDVKM. The CDR3 has 16 amino acids. CDR3 amino acids: CASSFPLAGGFDEQFF. Here the CDR3 DNA reads TGTGCCAGCAGTTTTCCCCTAGCGGGGGGCTTCGATGAGCAGTTCTTC. Combining the CDR3 with reference TRBV28 and TRBJ2-1 gives the whole variable domain DVKVTQSSRYLVKRTGEKVFLECVQDMDHENMFWYRQDPGLGLRLIYFSYDVKMKEKGDIPEGYSVSREKKERFSLILESASTNQTSMYLCASSFPLAGGFDEQFFGPGTRLTVL.

By sample share, this clone is large. The CDR3 loop reads CASSPLLHGDRASFYTEAFF. In DNA form, the CDR3 reads TGTGCCAGCAGCCCGTTGCTCCACGGGGACAGGGCTAGTTTTTACACTGAAGCTTTCTTT. The rearrangement links TRBV5-4 to TRBJ1-1; 9 bases are a match to TRBD1. Per germline, CDR1 SGHNT and CDR2 YYREEE (reference sequence). The CDR3 is 20 residues long. After removal of 4 bases from V and 3 bases from J, the junction contained 22 bases not matched to a gene.

This clone was seen more than once but under ten times. The rearrangement links TRBV6-1 to TRBJ1-4, with 7 positions matching TRBD1. Germline CDR1 and CDR2: MNHNS and SASEGT. The J segment lost 4 bases and the V segment lost 5 bases, leaving 7 bases of the junction unmatched. The CDR3 is made up of 15 amino acids. Here the CDR3 reads CASSKKQGFNEKLFF. CDR3 DNA sequence: TGTGCCAGCAGTAAGAAACAGGGGTTTAATGAAAAACTGTTTTTT.

The CDR3 coding sequence is TGCGCCAGCAGCTTGCATTACAGGGACTCCTACGAGCAGTACTTC. It specifies CASSLHYRDSYEQYF. The J gene is TRBJ2-7, the V gene TRBV5-1; tentatively, D is TRBD1 (6 bases). The CDR3 loop spans 15 amino acids. CDR1 is SGHRS, CDR2 YFSETQ, per germline. Deletions cut 1 base from V and 0 bases from J, with 11 bases between.

A few counts support this clone. A far bigger clonotype differs at one base, so this is likely a read error. The chain is built from TRBV9 and TRBJ2-1; maybe TRBD2 (6 bases). The CDR3 consists of 15 residues. The germline V gene has CDR1 SGDLS and CDR2 YYNGEE. The CDR3 nucleotides are TGTGCCAGCAGCGAAGGAGGGAAATCCTCCAATGAGCAGTTCTTC. Its translation: CASSEGGKSSNEQFF.

The rearrangement uses TRBV28 and TRBJ2-1; TRBD1 is a possible D gene (5 bases). The V end lost 6 bases, the J end lost 0 bases, and 12 bases lay between the germline ends. The CDR3 is 15 residues long. Germline V lookup: CDR1 MDHEN, CDR2 SYDVKM. This CDR3 reads CASRIDRLSYNEQFF. The CDR3 region has the DNA TGTGCCAGCAGGATCGACAGACTCTCCTACAATGAGCAGTTCTTC.

This clone was picked up a small number of times. This rearrangement joins TRBV28 to TRBJ1-5, with 7 positions matching TRBD1. The ends lost 5 bases at V and 4 bases at J; junction bases unmatched: 17. This CDR3 has 18 residues. CDR1 MDHEN and CDR2 SYDVKM come from the germline V gene. CDR3: CASSPHTQGEPRNQPQHF. DNA for the CDR3: TGTGCCAGCAGTCCCCATACTCAGGGGGAACCACGAAATCAGCCCCAGCATTTT.

The chain has TRBV7-9 and TRBJ2-7; the match to TRBD2 covers 7 bases. J lost 3 bases, V lost 1 base, and 3 bases had no gene match. The length of the CDR3 is 14 residues. In germline, CDR1 is SEHNR, CDR2 FQNEAQ (reference sequence). The CDR3 DNA follows: TGTGCCAGCAGCTTAGGGGGGGGTTTCTACGAGCAGTACTTC. Its protein product is CASSLGGGFYEQYF.